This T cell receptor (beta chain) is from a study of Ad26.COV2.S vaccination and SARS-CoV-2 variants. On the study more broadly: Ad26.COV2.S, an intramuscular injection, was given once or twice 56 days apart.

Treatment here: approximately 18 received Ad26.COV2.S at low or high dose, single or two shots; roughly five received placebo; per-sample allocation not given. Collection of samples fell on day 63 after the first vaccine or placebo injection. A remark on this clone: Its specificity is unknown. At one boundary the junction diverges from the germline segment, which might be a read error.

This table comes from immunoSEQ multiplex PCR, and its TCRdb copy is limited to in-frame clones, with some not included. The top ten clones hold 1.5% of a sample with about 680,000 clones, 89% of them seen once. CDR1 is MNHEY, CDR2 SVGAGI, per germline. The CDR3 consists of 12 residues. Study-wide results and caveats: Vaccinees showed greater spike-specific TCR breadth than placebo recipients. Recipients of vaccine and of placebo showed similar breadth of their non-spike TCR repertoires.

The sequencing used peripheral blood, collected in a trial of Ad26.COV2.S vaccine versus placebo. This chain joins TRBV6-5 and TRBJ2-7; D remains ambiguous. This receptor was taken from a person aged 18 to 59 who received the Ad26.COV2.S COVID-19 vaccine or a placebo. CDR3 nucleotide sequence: TGTGCCAGCAGTTACGGGCCAGCAGCCGTACCCTTC. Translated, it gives CASSYGPAAVPF.